Following are 10 T cell receptor beta chains from one sample sequenced in a study of cytomegalovirus exposure and HLA in healthy donors. PCR involved 60 Vbeta and 13 Jbeta primers. Clones were sequenced by immunoSEQ multiplex PCR, and TCRdb holds only the in-frame ones, with some missing. The sample contains about 90,000 clones, roughly three quarters of which appear only once. Sample: PBMCs. These receptors all stem from a man in his thirties or forties in good health and CMV-seronegative.

This chain connects TRBV5-1 to TRBJ2-1; D remains ambiguous. There are 13 residues in the CDR3. The V and J ends lost 2 bases and 7 bases respectively, with 10 bases between them. Germline CDR1 reads SGHRS; CDR2 reads YFSETQ. CDR3 nucleotides: TGCGCCAGCAGCTTTTCCAGGCAAAATGAGCAGTTCTTC. Residues: CASSFSRQNEQFF.

The gene calls are TRBV6-6 and TRBJ1-5; D not certain. Trimming stripped 11 bases from V and 2 bases from J, with 16 bases between. Germline-derived CDR1 and CDR2 are MNHNY and SVGAGI (reference sequence). There are 14 residues in the CDR3. The CDR3 sequence: CAGTGQNRNQPQHF. CDR3 DNA: TGTGCCGGCACTGGCCAAAATCGCAATCAGCCCCAGCATTTT.

The chain links TRBV18 to TRBJ2-1; 12 bases are a match to TRBD1. The germline gives CDR1 KGHSH, CDR2 LQKENI. The CDR3 consists of 16 residues. J gave up 8 bases and V 6 bases, and 11 bases lay outside the gene matches. The chain's CDR3 is CASSLTGTGGPDEQFF. For the CDR3, the DNA is TGTGCCAGCTCGTTGACCGGGACAGGGGGCCCCGATGAGCAGTTCTTC.

V is TRBV10-3 and J is TRBJ1-1, with a possible D match to TRBD1 (6 bases). The V end was cut by 2 bases, the J end by 2 bases, with 9 bases between. The CDR3 extends over 14 amino acids. The germline gives CDR1 ENHRY, CDR2 SYGVKD. The CDR3 is CAISEVTGNTEAFF. The CDR3, as DNA: TGTGCCATCAGTGAGGTGACAGGCAACACTGAAGCTTTCTTT.

This rearrangement joins TRBV19 to TRBJ2-7, with D perhaps matching TRBD2 (6 bases). The CDR3 sequence is 15 residues long. CDR1 and CDR2 (germline): LNHDA, SQIVND (reference sequence). V was pared by 7 bases and J by 3 bases, with 19 bases between. CDR3: CASTAGGVGYYEQYF. In DNA form, the CDR3 reads TGTGCCAGTACCGCAGGAGGGGTCGGGTACTACGAGCAGTACTTC. The variable domain in full, with the rest retrieved from reference TRBV19 and TRBJ2-7, is DGGITQSPKYLFRKEGQNVTLSCEQNLNHDAMYWYRQDPGQGLRLIYYSQIVNDFQKGDIAEGYSVSREKKESFPLTVTSAQKNPTAFYLCASTAGGVGYYEQYFGPGTRLTVT.

This clone was counted between two and nine times. The rearrangement uses TRBV19 and TRBJ2-5; 10 nucleotides match TRBD2. V shed 11 bases, J shed 2 bases, and the junction held 2 bases outside the gene matches. The CDR3 is 12 residues long. CDR1 is LNHDA and CDR2 is SQIVND in the germline V gene (reference sequence). In nucleotides, the CDR3 is TGTGCCTCAGCGGGGGGGCAAGAGACCCAGTACTTC. Amino acids: CASAGGQETQYF. Full variable domain (outside the CDR3, taken from reference TRBV19 and TRBJ2-5): DGGITQSPKYLFRKEGQNVTLSCEQNLNHDAMYWYRQDPGQGLRLIYYSQIVNDFQKGDIAEGYSVSREKKESFPLTVTSAQKNPTAFYLCASAGGQETQYFGPGTRLLVL.

The V and J genes are TRBV19 and TRBJ2-7; 9 bases align to TRBD1. V lost 7 bases to trimming and J lost 0 bases; unmatched junction nucleotides: 7. The CDR3 has 15 amino acids. CDR1 LNHDA and CDR2 SQIVND come from the germline V gene (reference sequence). CDR3 bases: TGTGCCAGTAATCAAGGGACAGGGTCCTCCTACGAGCAGTACTTC. Translation: CASNQGTGSSYEQYF.

The CDR3 DNA sequence: TGCAGTGCTTCCTTGGAGACCCAGTACTTC. Its translation is CSASLETQYF. The V and J genes are TRBV20-1 and TRBJ2-5; the D is unclear. Trimming shortened V by 5 bases and J by 5 bases, and 6 bases separated the two germline ends. The germline gives CDR1 DFQATT, CDR2 SNEGSKA (reference sequence). This CDR3 has 10 amino acids.

The V gene is TRBV7-9, the J gene TRBJ2-7; TRBD2 matches at 15 bases. This CDR3 contains 17 residues. Looked up from germline, CDR1 is SEHNR and CDR2 is FQNEAQ (reference sequence). The trim removed 0 bases at V and 4 bases at J, leaving 4 bases unmatched. DNA for the CDR3: TGTGCCAGCAGCTTAGCCCAGGGACTAGCGGGGGGATACGAGCAGTACTTC. Its translation is CASSLAQGLAGGYEQYF.

The chain joins TRBV6-5 to TRBJ2-7; the match to TRBD2 covers 10 bases. The CDR3 length is 15 residues. The germline gives CDR1 MNHEY, CDR2 SVGAGI. The V gene end was trimmed by 6 bases and the J gene end by 0 bases; junction bases not matched to a gene: 5. The CDR3 DNA reads TGTGCCAGCAGACATACTAGCGGGGCCTCCTACGAGCAGTACTTC. This codes for CASRHTSGASYEQYF.